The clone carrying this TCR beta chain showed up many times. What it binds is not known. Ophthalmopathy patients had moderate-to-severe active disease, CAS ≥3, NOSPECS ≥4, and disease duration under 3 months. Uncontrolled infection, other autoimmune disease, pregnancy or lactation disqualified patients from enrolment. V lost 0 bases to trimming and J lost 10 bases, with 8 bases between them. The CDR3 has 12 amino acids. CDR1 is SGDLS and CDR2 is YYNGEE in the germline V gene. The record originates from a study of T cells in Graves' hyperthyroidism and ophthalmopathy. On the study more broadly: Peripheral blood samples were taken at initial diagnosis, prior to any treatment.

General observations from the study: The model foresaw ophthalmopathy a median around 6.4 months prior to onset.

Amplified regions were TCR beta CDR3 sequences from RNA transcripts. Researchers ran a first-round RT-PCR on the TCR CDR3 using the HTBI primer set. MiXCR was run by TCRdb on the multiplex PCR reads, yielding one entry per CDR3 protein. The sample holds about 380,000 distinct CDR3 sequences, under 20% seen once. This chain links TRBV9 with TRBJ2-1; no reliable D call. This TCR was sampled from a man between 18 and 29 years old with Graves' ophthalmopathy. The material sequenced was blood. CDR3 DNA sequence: TGTGCCAGCAGCGTAGAGGTGGGGGAGCAGTTCTTC. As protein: CASSVEVGEQFF.